This record covers a single T cell receptor (beta chain). Authors' data handling: Reference gene primer amplification yielded estimated nucleated cell counts. This table comes from immunoSEQ multiplex PCR, and its TCRdb copy is limited to in-frame clones, with some not included. V, J and clone size are those of that table, while D and trimming were read from the DNA. The sample has some 210,000 clones, nearly 90% seen once. Germline CDR1 and CDR2: LNHDA and SQIVND (reference sequence). This CDR3 spans 17 amino acids. V shed 3 bases and J shed 1 base, with 16 bases lying between them. This sample was taken from a study of blood T cell repertoires in COVID-19.

The gene calls are TRBV19 and TRBJ1-5; a weak D match, TRBD1 (6 bases). This receptor was taken from a woman aged 40 to 50 who had recovered from COVID-19. What was sequenced was peripheral blood. This CDR3 is CASSISVQGWSNQPQHF. In DNA, the CDR3 is TGTGCCAGTAGTATTTCCGTACAGGGTTGGAGCAATCAGCCCCAGCATTTT.